The next 14 T cell receptor beta chains were all read from a single sample in a study of tumor-infiltrating lymphocytes in localized non-small cell lung cancer. The table came from immunoSEQ multiplex PCR; TCRdb's copy has only in-frame clones and leaves some out. The repertoire holds over 11,000 clones, with approximately 80% as singletons. Specimen: lung tumor tissue. These receptor sequences come from a human donor with non-small cell lung cancer.

This chain uses TRBV6-5 with TRBJ1-5; D not certain. CDR1 MNHEY and CDR2 SVGAGI come from the germline V gene. The CDR3 consists of 13 residues. Trimming pared 6 bases from V and 6 bases from J, leaving 12 bases between. The CDR3, as DNA: TGTGCCAGCAGCCGGGGAACAAGTCAGCCCCAGCATTTT. Translation gives CASSRGTSQPQHF.

The chain carries TRBV30 and TRBJ1-1; D might be TRBD1 (5 bases). This CDR3 comprises 12 residues. Per the germline V gene, CDR1 is GTSNPN and CDR2 is SVGIG (reference sequence). V was trimmed by 2 bases and J by 3 bases, leaving 7 bases between them. The CDR3 spells CAWSRGDTEAFF. DNA of the CDR3: TGTGCCTGGAGTAGAGGGGACACTGAAGCTTTCTTT. Variable domain in full (rest from reference TRBV30 and TRBJ1-1): SQTIHQWPATLVQPVGSPLSLECTVEGTSNPNLYWYRQAAGRGLQLLFYSVGIGQISSEVPQNLSASRPQDRQFILSSKKLLLSDSGFYLCAWSRGDTEAFFGQGTRLTVV.

This clone has a single count. The CDR3 is CASSEQGLYAFF. CDR3 sequence (DNA): TGTGCCAGCAGTGAACAGGGCCTTTATGCTTTCTTT. The J gene is TRBJ1-1, the V gene TRBV2, with TRBD1 as a possible D gene (5 bases). V was pared by 2 bases and J by 11 bases, with 12 bases between. The CDR3 totals 12 residues. The V gene's germline CDR1 is SNHLY and CDR2 FYNNEI.

The chain uses TRBV6-5 and TRBJ2-7, with TRBD1 matching 7 bases. The germline CDR1 and CDR2 sequences are MNHEY and SVGAGI. The CDR3 has 14 amino acids. V trimming: 6 bases; J trimming: 0 bases; junction bases outside the gene matches: 5. The CDR3 protein is CASSRRTGSYEQYF. The CDR3 DNA follows: TGTGCCAGCAGCCGCCGGACAGGCTCCTACGAGCAGTACTTC.

This chain joins TRBV6-1 and TRBJ2-7; D could derive from TRBD1 or TRBD2 (5 bases each). CDR3 length equals 12 residues. Germline CDR1 is MNHNS and CDR2 is SASEGT. V lost 9 bases to trimming and J lost 3 bases, with 12 bases between them. CDR3 bases: TGTGCCAGTCCGGGACCATTCTACGAGCAGTACTTC. Its protein is CASPGPFYEQYF.

The chain recombines TRBV6-6 with TRBJ1-2; no clear D gene. V lost 5 bases and J lost 8, with 15 bases in between. Germline V lookup: CDR1 MNHNY, CDR2 SVGAGI (reference sequence). The CDR3 totals 13 residues. The DNA of the CDR3 is TGTGCCAGCAGTGCCTACGAGTTGGAAGGCTACACCTTC. This translates into CASSAYELEGYTF.

V usage is TRBV27 and J usage is TRBJ2-7; TRBD1 or TRBD2 may be the D gene (5 bases each). V dropped 2 bases and J dropped 2 bases, with 13 bases sitting between them. CDR1 is MNHEY, CDR2 SMNVEV, per germline (reference sequence). The CDR3 loop spans 15 amino acids. CDR3 DNA sequence: TGTGCCAGCAGTTTACAAGGGACGCCTGCCTACGAGCAGTACTTC. It encodes CASSLQGTPAYEQYF.

This clone was detected only once. This chain uses TRBV15 with TRBJ2-3, with D perhaps TRBD2 (6 bases). The V end lost 6 bases, the J end lost 1 base, and 11 bases lay between the germline ends. In germline, CDR1 is LNHNV, CDR2 YYDKDF (reference sequence). This CDR3 spans 14 amino acids. In DNA form, the CDR3 reads TGTGCCACCAGACAAGGCGGGGGCACAGATACGCAGTATTTT. This sequence encodes CATRQGGGTDTQYF.

This clone has just one count. V gene TRBV7-3 combines with J gene TRBJ2-1, with TRBD2 matching over 15 bases. J lost 6 bases, V lost 4 bases, and 1 base had no gene match. The germline V gene encodes CDR1 SGHTA and CDR2 FQGTGA. The CDR3 has 15 residues. The CDR3: CASSSGLAGGNEQFF. CDR3 bases: TGTGCCAGCAGCTCGGGACTAGCGGGGGGCAATGAGCAGTTCTTC.

V usage is TRBV28 and J usage is TRBJ1-3; D not certain. Germline V CDR1 and CDR2: MDHEN, SYDVKM. This CDR3 has 16 residues. V was trimmed by 3 bases and J by 0 bases, leaving 12 bases between them. CDR3 bases: TGTGCCAGCAGTTTGGGGAGTGAAGCCTCTGGAAACACCATATATTTT. Translating gives CASSLGSEASGNTIYF.

V is TRBV29-1 and J is TRBJ2-5; D gene uncertain. CDR1 SQVTM and CDR2 ANQGSEA come from the germline V gene. This CDR3 is built from 12 residues. Trimming took 6 bases from V and 5 from J, leaving 13 bases between them. As DNA, the CDR3 is TGCAGCGTCCAAGTCAGCAGCGAGACCCAGTACTTC. It codes for CSVQVSSETQYF.

This clone is medium-sized within its sample. The chain combines TRBV5-5 with TRBJ1-2; D call uncertain. This CDR3 comprises 15 residues. The V end lost 5 bases, the J end lost 4 bases, and 18 bases lay between the germline ends. Germline V gene lookup returns CDR1 SGHKS and CDR2 YYEKEE (reference sequence). The CDR3, as DNA: TGTGCCAGCAGTCCTCCTGGACTCCGCGCCTATGGCTACACCTTC. It encodes CASSPPGLRAYGYTF.

V gene TRBV7-9 combines with J gene TRBJ1-3; D unresolved. Germline CDR1 reads SEHNR; CDR2 reads FQNEAQ (reference sequence). V was pared by 2 bases and J by 0 bases, with 5 bases between. The CDR3 consists of 14 residues. The CDR3 is CASSLRVSGNTIYF. The CDR3 DNA sequence: TGTGCCAGCAGCTTACGGGTCTCTGGAAACACCATATATTTT.

The chain recombines TRBV9 with TRBJ2-1; 7 bases map to TRBD1. Losses at the gene ends were 3 bases for V and 3 bases for J; bases not matched to a gene: 9. Germline V gene lookup returns CDR1 SGDLS and CDR2 YYNGEE. The CDR3 loop spans 16 amino acids. The CDR3 loop is CASSADPGTVYNEQFF. The CDR3 coding sequence is TGTGCCAGCAGCGCCGACCCCGGGACAGTCTACAATGAGCAGTTCTTC.